The entry that follows covers one TCR beta chain sequence. The antigen is undetermined. The record originates from a study of post-analysis software for immune sequencing data. Study-wide context: Relapsing-remitting, secondary progressive and progressive-relapsing forms of multiple sclerosis all featured among disease courses. Study outcomes and limitations: When compared against controls, multiple sclerosis patients showed significantly lower normalized Chao1 diversity. Controls had lower frequencies than patients of five or six TRBV segments, which included TRBV5-6, TRBV5-1 and TRBV20-1.

Built from TCR beta cDNA, the libraries had unique molecular identifiers in them. Input of about 0.9 to 10 million T cells yielded around 500,000 cDNA molecules. TCRdb re-called the PCR reads through MiXCR, storing one row per CDR3 protein. The table includes 450,000 or so distinct CDR3 sequences, around 40% detected once. Trimming at V came to 4 bases and at J to 6 bases, leaving 2 bases not matched to a gene. This CDR3 comprises 13 residues. Per germline, CDR1 SNHLY and CDR2 FYNNEI. The origin of this receptor is a girl between 5 and 17 years old with multiple sclerosis. Sample: blood. The chain uses TRBV2 and TRBJ2-3; 9 bases fit TRBD1. The CDR3 region has the DNA TGTGCCAGCAGTGGACAGGGGGGCGATACGCAGTATTTT. It is translated as CASSGQGGDTQYF.